This T cell receptor beta chain originates from a study of cytomegalovirus exposure and HLA in healthy donors listed by TCRdb under 2017. At the level of the whole study: In an earlier analysis of fewer than 750 of the donors, about 270 Gb of sequence data and 90 million to 130 million unique TCR beta sequences from roughly 200 million T cells were reported. To predict cytomegalovirus infection status, the study brought together high-throughput TCR immunosequencing, statistical association of individual TCRs with disease status, and machine learning. Every discovery cohort repertoire had been produced on one sequencing platform. Because of strong linkage in the cohort, five DR-DQ haplotypes were treated as single units for association and clustering. The later analysis used no new phenotypic data to find candidate immune exposures, relying instead on TCR beta sequences and their occurrence across donors. In an earlier analysis of 587 of the donors, high-throughput TCR beta sequencing was used to judge whether each TCR beta V gene segment behaved as functional or pseudogenic. HLA typing covered class I and class II loci at four-digit resolution. Among around 400 genotyped donors of the cohort, an average of about 220,000 unique TCR beta nucleotide sequences was sequenced per donor, of which roughly 17% were non-productive. Along with the roughly 670-subject first cohort, a separate validation cohort of roughly 110 different subjects was used. Typing coverage varied by locus: roughly 629-640 donors for A, B, C, DRB1 and DQB1; approximately 520 for DQA1; over 600 for DPA1; around 450 for DPB1. The genetic ancestry cluster associated with self-reported Caucasian donors included 65% to 90% of the approximately 430 genotyped donors. Alongside the repertoire data, information on donor age, sex, ethnicity and CMV serostatus was compiled. Using immunosequencing, the study profiled T cell repertoires from fewer than 850 subjects and related those repertoires to cytomegalovirus serostatus. An early release covering 550 to 650 HLA-typed donors comprised about 300 gigabases of sequencing data and approximately 85 million unique TCR sequences. The study aimed to test whether signatures of past pathogen exposure could be identified by cataloging public T cell receptors. A later genetic analysis took genome-wide SNP genotypes for about 55% of the 666 donors and used that subset as a discovery cohort. A later analysis re-analyzed previously published TCR beta repertoires from roughly 630 donors and added high-resolution HLA genotyping to study TCR occurrence patterns. Findings and caveats that apply to the study as a whole: A later analysis reported that several top co-occurrence clusters appeared linked to parvovirus B19, influenza, CMV and Epstein-Barr virus. Some IMGT-functional V segments, including TRBV6-2 and TRBV6-3, could not be told apart with the 87-base-pair reads, so those segments were excluded. This cohort had only TCR beta chains sequenced, and the lack of alpha or paired-chain data limited which features could be detected. At a false discovery rate of 0.05, a later analysis linked some 17,000 TCR beta sequences to specific HLA alleles. A total of fewer than 200 TCR beta chains were listed by the study as associated with cytomegalovirus. In a later analysis, HLA-associated TCR beta chains showed more clonal expansion and lower generation probabilities than non-associated chains that were equally common. Because HLA typing was unavailable for some donors at each locus, only the typed subset was used in association tests. A later analysis found that TCR association rates varied across HLA loci, with DRB1 alleles showing the most associated TCRs and HLA-C alleles the fewest. Correlated functional status among segregating V segments might be attributable to linkage disequilibrium, but an unknown experimental factor could not be ruled out. Strong co-occurrence of HLA alleles, especially DR and DQ, made assigning TCR associations to individual alleles difficult. The presence/absence analyses assumed that sequencing depth was roughly uniform across donors, and that assumption may not be true. A cluster of highly shared sequence variants was judged likely to be a technical artifact of the sequencing pipeline. It was suggested by the authors that the approach could potentially be generalized to other disease states and immunological phenotypes. V-gene and J-gene trimming of TCR beta chains was associated with a missense DCLRE1C variant in a later genetic analysis, and the association was replicated in an independent cohort. The only immune exposure information available for the cohort was CMV serostatus. In vitro tests confirmed that three of the cytomegalovirus-associated TCR beta chains recognize cytomegalovirus antigens. Compared with the roughly 600-donor mean, donors in an Asian-associated ancestry cluster had fewer N-insertions in productive TCRs, according to a later genetic analysis. Most TCR sequences were seen in very few donors, while some public TCRs were found in many individuals. In both the original and validation cohorts, the classifier was reported to diagnose cytomegalovirus status with high specificity and sensitivity. In a later analysis, most CMV-associated TCR beta chains were found to appear HLA-restricted, with HLA associations seemingly driven largely by CMV exposure. Broadly in line with IMGT annotations, most TCR beta V segments showed up in productive rearrangements about 90% or about 30% of the time in an earlier analysis of approximately 640 of the donors. Seventeen rarely observed V segments, including chromosome 9 orphons, were excluded from the earlier analysis of 550 to 700 of the donors because counts were too low. A further reported finding was that TCR beta sequences accurately predicted the HLA-A and HLA-B alleles for most subjects in the first cohort.

In total, approximately 700 healthy bone marrow donors made up the cohort. At the time of sampling, every cohort member was nominally healthy, though immune exposures that went unrecorded were likely present. The donor was CMV seronegative and belonged to the group of over 300 seronegative cohort members. Every donor gave a peripheral blood sample, and the peripheral blood mononuclear cells from that sample were used for TCR beta sequencing. Genomic DNA was extracted from the blood cell samples with the Qiagen DNeasy Blood Extraction Kit. The library was made by the immunoSEQ multiplex PCR assay. For the multiplex PCR, a mixture combining 60 forward primers for TCR Vbeta segments and 13 reverse primers for TCR Jbeta segments was used. The CDR3 region of rearranged TCR beta genes was amplified from genomic DNA by a multiplex PCR assay. The Illumina HiSeq System was used to sequence the amplified TCR beta libraries as 87-base-pair reads. The authors' pipeline ran thus. In a later analysis, 70 million to 95 million unique TCR beta chains were counted across the 666 repertoires, and about 10 million of these chains were shared by at least two donors. Raw reads were error-corrected and collapsed into unique sequences by a nearest-neighbor algorithm in which closely related sequences were merged to remove PCR and sequencing errors. V, D and J gene segments were assigned by aligning CDR3 sequences to IMGT reference sequences. Each retained sequence needed at least a six-nucleotide match to both a V gene segment and a J gene segment. Rearrangements were called productive when the CDR3 lacked stop codons and stayed in frame with V and J; all others were non-productive. Following IMGT convention, CDR3 was defined as the stretch from the second conserved V-encoded cysteine up to the conserved J-encoded phenylalanine. The earlier analysis of about 610 of the donors excluded sequences that lacked an unambiguous match to a single V gene segment. An earlier analysis of 450 to 650 of the donors called V segments functional above 56.7% productive rearrangements and segregating when the between-donor standard deviation exceeded 5%. A statistical classification framework was built to diagnose cytomegalovirus status from the catalog of TCR beta chain sequences. V and J gene assignment, in a later analysis, came from comparing TCR nucleotide sequences with IMGT/GENE-DB human TR gene sequences. Using the TCRdist pipeline, a later analysis assigned CDR3 sequences along with most-parsimonious VDJ recombination scenarios. In a later analysis, each TCR beta chain was defined by its CDR3 amino acid sequence together with its V-gene family, and reads without a unique V-gene family were excluded. A later analysis removed several hundred highly shared, low-generation-probability nucleotide sequences to deal with suspected cross-contamination and a sequencing artifact. In a later analysis, a clonal expansion index was calculated for each public chain from normalized within-repertoire ranks of inferred template counts. In a later analysis, generation probabilities were computed with a VDJ recombination model fitted to out-of-frame rearrangements, and the resulting probabilities were checked against IGoR. In a later analysis, hypergeometric tests were used to score TCR-TCR, TCR-HLA and TCR-CMV co-occurrence, with a repertoire-size bias correction applied to TCR pairs. In a later analysis, false discovery rates were estimated by permuting HLA or CMV assignments 20 times. A later analysis grouped co-occurring TCRs with DBSCAN, adding TCRdist sequence similarity when clustering within HLA-allele-positive subsets. Repertoires with fewer than 30,000 or more than 120,000 public chains, plus five repertoires with anomalous nucleotide sharing, were excluded from co-occurrence clustering. Here the immuneACCESS table is served through TCRdb, limited to in-frame sequences with V and J called. Missing clones are a known gap in these copies; in checked studies unresolved V genes cover under half, and the rest lacks a known reason. From that table come the V and J calls and clone size; the DNA was used to work out D and trimming. The sample table holds approximately 89,000 clones, of which around 73% were seen once. Less than 1.5% of the sample is held by the ten biggest clonotypes.

The CDR3 contains 14 residues, cysteine and phenylalanine counted. Of the read, only the CDR3 DNA is kept; its 42 bases are in frame from base 1. Deletion took 2 bases off V and 6 bases off J, with a span of 13 bases between the germline ends. In the germline V gene (reference sequence), CDR1 corresponds to SGHAT and CDR2 to FQDESV. The sample holds a few counts of this clone. The antigen it binds to is not known. No much larger clonotype is one base removed from it; base qualities were not supplied. This sequence originates from a female donor in good health and CMV-seronegative. Input material: PBMCs. The chain is encoded by TRBV11-1 joined to TRBJ1-1; confidence is insufficient to name the D gene. In nucleotides, the sequence is TGTGCCAGCAGCTTAACACGGCAGGTTGCTGAAGCTTTCTTT. The translation is CASSLTRQVAEAFF.